The rows below give T cell receptor beta chains drawn from one sample of a study of CD8 T cells in ankylosing spondylitis. TCRdb redid the calling of the 5' RACE reads with MiXCR, one entry per CDR3 protein. The sample holds some 340,000 distinct CDR3 sequences, 14% to 15% seen once. Sequences were obtained from blood, either unsorted or a sorted T cell fraction (not recorded which). The receptors originated from a male donor with ankylosing spondylitis or in good health (not recorded which). The CDR3 runs from the conserved cysteine through the conserved F or W. The D gene is left open where the match is weak. The size of a clone is reported for some rows only, either as once, few or many, or as a class for expanded clones.

clone_size	d_call	j_call	v_call	cdr3_nt	cdr3_aa
-	-	TRBJ2-1	TRBV27	TGTGCCAGCAGTTTCCTCGACAATGAGCAGTTCTTC	CASSFLDNEQFF
-	TRBD1	TRBJ2-7	TRBV25-1	TGTGCCAGCACCGAGCGCAGGGGGCTCTCCTACGAGCAGTACTTC	CASTERRGLSYEQYF
-	TRBD1	TRBJ2-5	TRBV10-2	TGCGCCAGCCACCCGGCTCGGGACAGGGTTGTAGAGACCCAGTACTTC	CASHPARDRVVETQYF
few	TRBD2	TRBJ2-5	TRBV3-1	TGTGCCAGCACTCAAGCGGCTGGCCCCAGCGGGATCCAGTACTTC	CASTQAAGPSGIQYF
-	-	TRBJ2-3	TRBV7-2	TGTGCCAGCACCTATCACGTGTTCGCCGCTAGCACAGATACGCAGTATTTT	CASTYHVFAASTDTQYF
few	-	TRBJ1-1	TRBV5-1	TGCGCCAGCAGGCCCGGGGGGGAGATGAACACTGAAGCTTTCTTT	CASRPGGEMNTEAFF
few	-	TRBJ1-6	TRBV12-3/TRBV12-4	TGTGCCAGCAGTTCCGAGGGGGGACCCCTCCACTTT	CASSSEGGPLHF
-	-	TRBJ2-1	TRBV5-6	TGTGCCAGCAGCCAGACGACTAGTTCGGATGAGCAGTTCTTC	CASSQTTSSDEQFF
-	TRBD1	TRBJ2-6	TRBV29-1	TGCAGCGTTGAAGCGACAGGGTCTGGGGCCAACGTCCTGACTTTC	CSVEATGSGANVLTF
few	-	TRBJ2-2	TRBV5-1	TGCGCCAGCAGCCCCCAGGGAATCGCCGGGGAGCTGTTTTTT	CASSPQGIAGELFF
-	TRBD1	TRBJ1-1	TRBV19	TGTGCCAGTAGTACCACAGGGGGCACTGAAGCTTTCTTT	CASSTTGGTEAFF
-	-	TRBJ1-1	TRBV20-1	TGCAGTGCTAGAAGGGGTGGGGGGGGAAAGGGTGAAGCTTTCTTT	CSARRGGGGKGEAFF
-	TRBD2	TRBJ2-1	TRBV6-4	TGTGCCAGCAGTGACTCTATTAGCGGGGTCTACAATGAGCAGTTCTTC	CASSDSISGVYNEQFF
few	-	TRBJ2-5	TRBV7-9	TGTGCCAGCGGACCTTCTGGGGGGACCCCTAGGGAGACCCAGTACTTC	CASGPSGGTPRETQYF
many	-	TRBJ1-2	TRBV10-3	TGTGCCATCAGCGCCGGGGGTATTAGTGGCTACACCTTC	CAISAGGISGYTF